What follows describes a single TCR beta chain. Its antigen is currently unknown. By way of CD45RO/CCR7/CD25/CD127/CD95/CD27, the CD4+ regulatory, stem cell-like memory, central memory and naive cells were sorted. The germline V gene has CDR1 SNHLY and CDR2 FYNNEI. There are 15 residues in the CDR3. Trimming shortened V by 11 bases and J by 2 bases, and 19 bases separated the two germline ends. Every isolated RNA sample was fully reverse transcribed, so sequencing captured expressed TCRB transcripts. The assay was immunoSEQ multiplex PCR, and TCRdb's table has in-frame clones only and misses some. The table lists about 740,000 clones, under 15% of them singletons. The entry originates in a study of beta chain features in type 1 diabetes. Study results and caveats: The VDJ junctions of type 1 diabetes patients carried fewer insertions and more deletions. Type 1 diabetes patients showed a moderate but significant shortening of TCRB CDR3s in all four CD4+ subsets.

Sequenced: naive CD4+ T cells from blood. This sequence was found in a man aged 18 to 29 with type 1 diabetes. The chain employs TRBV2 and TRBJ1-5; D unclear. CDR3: CAGSRGVGGNQPQHF. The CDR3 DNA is TGTGCCGGCTCGCGCGGGGTTGGGGGCAATCAGCCCCAGCATTTT.